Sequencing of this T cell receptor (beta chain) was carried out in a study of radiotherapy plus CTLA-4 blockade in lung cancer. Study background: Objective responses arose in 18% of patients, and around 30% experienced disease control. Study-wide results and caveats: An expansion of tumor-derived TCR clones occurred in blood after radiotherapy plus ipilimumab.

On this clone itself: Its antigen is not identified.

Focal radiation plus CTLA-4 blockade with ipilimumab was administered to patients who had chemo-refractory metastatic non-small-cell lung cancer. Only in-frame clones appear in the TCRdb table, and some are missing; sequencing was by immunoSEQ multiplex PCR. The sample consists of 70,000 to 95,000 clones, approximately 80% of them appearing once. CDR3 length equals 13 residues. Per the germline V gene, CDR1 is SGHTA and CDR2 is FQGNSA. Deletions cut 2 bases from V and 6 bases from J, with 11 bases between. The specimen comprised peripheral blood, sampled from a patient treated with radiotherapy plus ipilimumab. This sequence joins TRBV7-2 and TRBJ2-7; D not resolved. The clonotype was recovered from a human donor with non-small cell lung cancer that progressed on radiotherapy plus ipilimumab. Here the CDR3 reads CASSLLPPREQYF. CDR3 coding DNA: TGTGCCAGCAGCTTATTGCCTCCCCGCGAGCAGTACTTC.